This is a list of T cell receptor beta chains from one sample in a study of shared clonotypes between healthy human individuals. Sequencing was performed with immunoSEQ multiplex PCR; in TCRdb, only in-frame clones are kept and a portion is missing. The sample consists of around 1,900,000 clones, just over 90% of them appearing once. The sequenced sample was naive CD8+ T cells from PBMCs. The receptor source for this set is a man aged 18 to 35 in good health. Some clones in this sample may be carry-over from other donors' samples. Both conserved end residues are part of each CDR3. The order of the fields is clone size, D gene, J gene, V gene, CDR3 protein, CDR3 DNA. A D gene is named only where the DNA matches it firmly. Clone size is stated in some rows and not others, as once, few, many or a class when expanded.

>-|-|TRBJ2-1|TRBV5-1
CASSATGPFNNEQFF
TGCGCCAGCAGCGCAACAGGACCATTTAACAATGAGCAGTTCTTC
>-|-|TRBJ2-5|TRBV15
CATSREFQQGLDVWTQYF
TGTGCCACCAGCAGAGAATTCCAACAGGGTTTAGATGTATGGACCCAGTACTTC
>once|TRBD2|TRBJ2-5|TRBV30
CAWTGGRLETQYF
TGTGCCTGGACGGGGGGGCGCTTAGAGACCCAGTACTTC
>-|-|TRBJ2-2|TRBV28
CASSGPGWAGELFF
TGTGCCAGCAGCGGTCCCGGGTGGGCCGGGGAGCTGTTTTTT
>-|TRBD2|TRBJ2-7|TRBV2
CASSESPGLAGVYEQYF
TGTGCCAGCAGTGAATCCCCGGGACTAGCGGGAGTCTACGAGCAGTACTTC
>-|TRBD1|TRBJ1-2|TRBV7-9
CASSLGDSPYYGYTF
TGTGCCAGCAGCTTGGGGGACAGCCCCTACTATGGCTACACCTTC
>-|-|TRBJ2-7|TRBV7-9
CASSFVGREEQYF
TGTGCCAGCAGCTTCGTTGGCAGAGAGGAGCAGTACTTC
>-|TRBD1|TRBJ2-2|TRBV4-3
CASSQGDRHTGELFF
TGCGCCAGCAGCCAAGGGGACAGGCACACCGGGGAGCTGTTTTTT
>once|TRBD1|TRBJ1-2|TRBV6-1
CASSPRGTGGGGYTF
TGTGCCAGCAGTCCTAGGGGAACAGGGGGAGGTGGCTACACCTTC
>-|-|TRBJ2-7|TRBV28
CASSFSTGGTVTYEQYF
TGTGCCAGCAGTTTCTCTACGGGGGGGACAGTCACCTACGAGCAGTACTTC
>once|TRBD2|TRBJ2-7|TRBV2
CASRPTSGGYEQYF
TGTGCCAGCAGACCGACTAGCGGGGGCTACGAGCAGTACTTC
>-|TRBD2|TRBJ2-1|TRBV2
CASSDGTSAPPEQFF
TGTGCCAGCAGTGATGGGACTAGCGCCCCACCTGAGCAGTTCTTC
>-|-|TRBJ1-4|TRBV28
CASSLYRVNEKLFF
TGTGCCAGCAGTTTATATAGGGTGAATGAAAAACTGTTTTTT
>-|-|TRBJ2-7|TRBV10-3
CAITENNRAYEQYF
TGTGCCATCACCGAGAATAACAGGGCCTACGAGCAGTACTTC
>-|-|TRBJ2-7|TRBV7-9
CASSSYPGEQYF
TGTGCCAGCAGCTCCTACCCGGGAGAGCAGTACTTC